This T cell receptor (beta chain) was recovered during a study of blood T cell repertoires in COVID-19 (TCRdb year 2020). Notes on the research overall: The collaborator samples originated in the United States, Italy and Spain and spanned the acute and convalescent phases of COVID-19. The prospective study material was composed of cDNA or gDNA derived from T cells, B-cell-depleted T cells, or PBMCs. Deeply sampled blood TCRbeta repertoires from subjects exposed to, actively infected with, or recovered from COVID-19 were included in the dataset. The sample metadata nearly always contained a de-identified subject ID, COVID-19 status, age in years and sex. The repertoires were made available in a free public database intended to serve as a resource for research on the immune response to SARS-CoV-2. The samples were drawn from the first 160 participants of the ongoing ImmuneRACE study and from 950 to 1,500 subjects provided by 6 global collaborators. Where available, HLA class I and class II types were obtained from metadata supplied by the sample provider rather than from assay-based typing.

In the prospective study, participants were roughly 18 to 100 years old, resided in 24 geographic areas of the United States, and were enrolled through a virtual design. In the prospective study, cohorts were assigned on the basis of participant-reported clinical history obtained from a screening survey and a study questionnaire. For ImmuneRACE Cohort 3, a participant was defined as recovered based on two consecutive negative NP/OP PCR tests, clearance by a healthcare professional, or resolution of symptoms. Mobile phlebotomists in the prospective study collected whole blood, serum and a nasopharyngeal or oropharyngeal swab from every participant. Additional blood draws and questionnaires over an approximately two-month period could optionally be provided by prospective study participants. Before DNA extraction, blood samples from the prospective study were shipped at room temperature or frozen.

TCRbeta CDR3 regions were amplified from genomic DNA using the immunoSEQ Assay, a bias-controlled multiplex PCR. The authors processed their data as follows. Within the assay, amplification of reference gene primers was used to estimate how many nucleated cells each sample contained. To quantify the absolute abundance of each unique TCRbeta CDR3 rearrangement, sequence reads were collapsed and filtered. Productive Simpson clonality was computed per sample as the square root of Simpson's diversity index over productive rearrangements. The immuneACCESS repertoire file appears here via TCRdb, limited to in-frame rearrangements. These files lack a portion of the clones; in checked studies, under half of the deficit traces to unresolved V genes, and the cause of the others is not known. Clonal size and the V and J genes are those of that table, whereas D and trimming came from the DNA. In this sample the table shows 150,000 to 190,000 clones, around 84% of which occur a single time. The ten largest clones take up about 7.2% of the sample.

The paper's findings and limits, for the study overall: The amount of clinical and demographic metadata varied by source and participant and was provided uncurated.

The CDR3 covers 12 residues, taking in both the cysteine and the phenylalanine. Only CDR3 DNA is held: 36 bases, read in frame from base 1. A distance of 6 bases separates the germline ends of V and J, which lose 6 bases and 6 bases respectively. The germline V gene (reference sequence) specifies MNHNY as CDR1 and SVGAGI as CDR2. This clone was found once. Its antigen is still unknown. Base-call qualities are not available, and no considerably larger clone is one nucleotide away. The source is a man over 45 who had recovered from COVID-19. This receptor chain uses TRBV6-6 and TRBJ1-6, with the D gene too uncertain to name. Material for sequencing was PBMCs or T cells enriched from blood (not recorded which). CDR3 reads: CASRQLNSPLHF. Read as DNA, the sequence is TGTGCCAGCAGACAGCTTAATTCACCCCTCCACTTT.